Listed here are 14 T cell receptor beta chains from one sample, sequenced in a study of blood T cell repertoires in COVID-19. Here immunoSEQ multiplex PCR was the method, and the copy in TCRdb shows in-frame clones only, minus some. The data contain more than 250,000 clones, roughly 87% of them singletons. Sequences were obtained from peripheral blood. The receptors stem from a man aged 45-60 years with active or convalescent COVID-19.

This clone was picked up one time. This chain links TRBV28 with TRBJ1-5, with 8 bases lining up with TRBD1. Per the germline V gene, CDR1 is MDHEN and CDR2 is SYDVKM. With 5 bases clipped from V and 6 bases from J, the junction kept 9 bases outside the gene matches. The CDR3 length is 15 residues. CDR3 sequence: CASSGGGQGAQPQHF. The DNA for the CDR3 is TGTGCCAGCAGTGGGGGCGGACAGGGAGCTCAGCCCCAGCATTTT.

The J gene is TRBJ1-3, the V gene TRBV19; tentatively, D is TRBD1 (6 bases). The CDR3 sequence is 15 residues long. Between the trimmed V and J ends, which lost 6 bases and 0 bases, there was a span of 12 bases. The germline V gene has CDR1 LNHDA and CDR2 SQIVND (reference sequence). CDR3: CASSHGQLSGNTIYF. The CDR3 coding sequence is TGTGCCAGTAGCCACGGACAGCTCTCTGGAAACACCATATATTTT.

The CDR3 nucleotides are TGTGCCAGCAGCTTAGCAACAGCAGATAATTCACCCCTCCACTTT. It translates to CASSLATADNSPLHF. The chain carries TRBV7-2 and TRBJ1-6, with D unclear. Trimming left V 0 bases short and J 5 bases short, with 8 bases between. The CDR3 loop spans 15 amino acids. CDR1 and CDR2 from the germline V gene are SGHTA and FQGNSA.

The rearrangement links TRBV4-1 to TRBJ2-5; 13 nucleotides match TRBD2. The CDR3 contains 15 residues. J was trimmed by 5 bases and V by 3 bases; bases with no gene match: 3. CDR1 and CDR2 (germline): MGHRA, YSYEKL. The DNA for the CDR3 is TGCGCCAGCAGCCAGTTGGGACTAGCGGGGGAGACCCAGTACTTC. Translating it yields CASSQLGLAGETQYF.

The chain carries TRBV2 and TRBJ1-1, with D possibly being TRBD1 (5 bases). The CDR3 sequence is 13 residues long. V lost 10 bases, J lost 3 bases, and 15 bases lay in between. Germline V gives CDR1 SNHLY, CDR2 FYNNEI. The CDR3 DNA reads as TGTGCCACCCAAGAGACAGTTTACACTGAAGCTTTCTTT. It specifies CATQETVYTEAFF.

The gene calls are TRBV9 and TRBJ1-4; 9 nucleotides match TRBD1. The CDR3 covers 14 residues. J lost 4 bases, V lost 3 bases, and 1 base had no gene match. Germline CDR1 reads SGDLS; CDR2 reads YYNGEE. CDR3 amino acids: CASSGQGDNEKLFF. DNA for the CDR3: TGTGCCAGCAGCGGACAGGGGGATAATGAAAAACTGTTTTTT.

The chain has TRBV5-1 and TRBJ1-1; 7 bases are a match to TRBD1. Germline lookup yields CDR1 SGHRS and CDR2 YFSETQ. The CDR3 is 15 amino acids. Trimming at V came to 4 bases and at J to 3 bases, leaving 9 bases not matched to a gene. CDR3 sequence (DNA): TGCGCCAGCAGCGTGACAGGGATATCGTACACTGAAGCTTTCTTT. Residues: CASSVTGISYTEAFF.

The chain employs TRBV24-1 and TRBJ2-1; 10 positions agree with TRBD1. CDR3 length: 14 residues. Germline V gene sequence: CDR1 KGHDR, CDR2 SFDVKD. Trimming removed 7 bases from V and 6 bases from J; junction bases left unmatched: 5. As DNA, the CDR3 is TGTGCCACCAGAGACAGGGGGCGGACCAATGAGCAGTTCTTC. Its protein product is CATRDRGRTNEQFF.

The rearrangement joins TRBV7-3 to TRBJ2-1; maybe TRBD1 (5 bases). Germline V gene lookup returns CDR1 SGHTA and CDR2 FQGTGA. V shed 1 base and J shed 13 bases, with 17 bases lying between them. The CDR3 is made up of 14 amino acids. CDR3 sequence: CASSLRPQQGFQFF. CDR3 coding DNA: TGTGCCAGCAGCTTAAGACCGCAGCAGGGATTTCAGTTCTTC.

The chain carries TRBV7-8 and TRBJ1-6; D call uncertain. V gave up 6 bases and J gave up 3 bases, with 9 bases separating them. The CDR3 has 14 amino acids. Germline CDR1 is SGHVS and CDR2 is FQNEAQ. For the CDR3, the DNA is TGTGCCAGCAGTCCCGACATCTATAATTCACCCCTCCACTTT. Translating gives CASSPDIYNSPLHF. Full variable domain (rest looked up from reference TRBV7-8 and TRBJ1-6): GAGVSQSPRYKVAKRGQDVALRCDPISGHVSLFWYQQALGQGPEFLTYFQNEAQLDKSGLPSDRFFAERPEGSVSTLKIQRTQQEDSAVYLCASSPDIYNSPLHFGNGTRLTVT.

This clone was seen a few times. The chain links TRBV5-8 to TRBJ1-1, with D perhaps TRBD1 (6 bases). V lost 2 bases and J lost 3, with 11 bases in between. Looked up from germline, CDR1 is SGHTS and CDR2 is YDEGEE. The CDR3 sequence is 14 residues long. The chain's CDR3 is CASSFQGRDTEAFF. CDR3 DNA: TGTGCCAGCAGCTTTCAGGGGAGGGACACTGAAGCTTTCTTT. Looking up the rest from reference TRBV5-8 and TRBJ1-1 gives the full variable domain: EAGVTQSPTHLIKTRGQQATLRCSPISGHTSVYWYQQALGLGLQFLLWYDEGEERNRGNFPPRFSGRQFPNYSSELNVNALELEDSALYLCASSFQGRDTEAFFGQGTRLTVV.

The rearrangement links TRBV15 to TRBJ2-7, with 14 bases lining up with TRBD2. With 4 bases clipped from V and 5 bases from J, the junction kept 4 bases outside the gene matches. The CDR3 consists of 15 residues. CDR1 and CDR2 from the germline V gene are LNHNV and YYDKDF (reference sequence). The CDR3 nucleotides are TGTGCCACCAGCAAAGGGACTAGCGGGAGTCACGAGCAGTACTTC. Translation gives CATSKGTSGSHEQYF.

The chain carries TRBV15 and TRBJ2-5, with TRBD2 matching 12 bases. Per germline, CDR1 LNHNV and CDR2 YYDKDF (reference sequence). The CDR3 is 16 amino acids. Unmatched junction bases numbered 6, after V lost 2 bases and J lost 5 bases. The CDR3 sequence is CATSRPGLAGEETQYF. CDR3 sequence (DNA): TGTGCCACCAGCAGACCGGGACTAGCGGGCGAGGAGACCCAGTACTTC.

The chain employs TRBV5-4 and TRBJ2-5, with a possible D match to TRBD1 (6 bases). The V end lost 0 bases, the J end lost 2 bases, and 20 bases lay between the germline ends. The CDR3 runs to 18 residues. Per the germline V gene, CDR1 is SGHNT and CDR2 is YYREEE (reference sequence). As DNA, the CDR3 is TGTGCCAGCAGCTTGGAGGGACACGGGCTCTTCCAACAAGAGACCCAGTACTTC. Translating it yields CASSLEGHGLFQQETQYF.